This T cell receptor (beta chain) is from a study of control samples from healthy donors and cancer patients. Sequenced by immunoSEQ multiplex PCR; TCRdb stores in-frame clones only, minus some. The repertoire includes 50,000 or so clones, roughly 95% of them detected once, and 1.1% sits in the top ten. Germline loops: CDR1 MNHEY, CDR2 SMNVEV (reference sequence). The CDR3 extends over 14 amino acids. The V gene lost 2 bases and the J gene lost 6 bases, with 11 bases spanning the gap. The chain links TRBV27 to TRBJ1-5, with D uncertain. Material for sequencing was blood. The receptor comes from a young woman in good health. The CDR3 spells CASSLGDVGQPQHF. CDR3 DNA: TGTGCCAGCAGTTTAGGGGATGTTGGTCAGCCCCAGCATTTT.